A single T cell receptor (beta chain) is shown here with its context. The sample is drawn from a study of blood T cell repertoires in COVID-19. The repertoire was sequenced with immunoSEQ multiplex PCR; TCRdb's copy has only in-frame clones and lacks some. The sample lists under 550,000 clones, over 85% occurring once. Per the germline V gene, CDR1 is SNHLY and CDR2 is FYNNEI. Unmatched junction bases numbered 8, after V lost 2 bases and J lost 3 bases. This CDR3 region has 16 residues. The TCR sequence derives from a man younger than 30 with COVID-19, enrolled during active disease. V usage is TRBV2 and J usage is TRBJ2-7; TRBD2 matches 9 bases. Sample: peripheral blood. As DNA, the CDR3 is TGTGCCAGCAGTGAATCGGAGCGGGAGGTGGGCTACGAGCAGTACTTC. This codes for CASSESEREVGYEQYF.